This record looks at one TCR beta chain sequence and its context. This record comes from a study of cytomegalovirus exposure and HLA in healthy donors. Primers: 60 Vbeta forward and 13 Jbeta reverse. This table comes from immunoSEQ multiplex PCR, and its TCRdb copy is limited to in-frame clones, with some not included. The repertoire consists of 150,000 or so clones, with 65% to 85% occurring once and the leading ten covering about 2.7%. V trimming: 5 bases; J trimming: 6 bases; junction bases outside the gene matches: 6. The CDR3 sequence is 15 residues long. The V gene's germline CDR1 is SGHVS and CDR2 FQNEAQ.

The sequence was collected from a man younger than 30 in good health and CMV-seronegative. The genes are TRBV7-8 and TRBJ2-3; 12 bases are shared with TRBD1. Sequenced sample: PBMCs. CDR3 residues: CASSPGQGAVDTQYF. The CDR3 nucleotides are TGTGCCAGCAGCCCGGGACAGGGGGCGGTGGATACGCAGTATTTT. The full variable domain, its missing parts supplied by reference TRBV7-8 and TRBJ2-3, is GAGVSQSPRYKVAKRGQDVALRCDPISGHVSLFWYQQALGQGPEFLTYFQNEAQLDKSGLPSDRFFAERPEGSVSTLKIQRTQQEDSAVYLCASSPGQGAVDTQYFGPGTRLTVL.